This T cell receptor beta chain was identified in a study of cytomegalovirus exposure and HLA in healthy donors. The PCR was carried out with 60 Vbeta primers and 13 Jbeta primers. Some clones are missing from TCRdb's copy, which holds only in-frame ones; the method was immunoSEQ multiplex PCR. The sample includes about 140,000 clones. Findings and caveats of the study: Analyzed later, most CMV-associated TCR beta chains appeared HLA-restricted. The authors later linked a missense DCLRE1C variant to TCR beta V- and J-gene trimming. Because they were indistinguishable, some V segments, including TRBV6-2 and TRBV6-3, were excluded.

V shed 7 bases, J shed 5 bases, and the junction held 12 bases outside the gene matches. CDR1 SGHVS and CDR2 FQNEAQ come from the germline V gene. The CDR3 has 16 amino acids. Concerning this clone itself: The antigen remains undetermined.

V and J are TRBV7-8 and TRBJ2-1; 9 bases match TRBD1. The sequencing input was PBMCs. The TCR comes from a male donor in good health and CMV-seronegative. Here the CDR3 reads CASTARGGQGNNEQFF. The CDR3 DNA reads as TGTGCCAGCACCGCCAGGGGGGGACAGGGCAACAATGAGCAGTTCTTC.